This T cell receptor beta chain was observed in a study of blood T cell repertoires in COVID-19. Study information: There were acute and convalescent COVID-19 samples, and they came from the United States, Italy and Spain. T cells, B-cell-depleted T cells, or PBMCs supplied cDNA or gDNA.

Original methodology: Nucleated cell counts were estimated from reference gene primer amplification. Repertoires were generated with immunoSEQ multiplex PCR, while TCRdb's copy carries only in-frame clones and drops some. V, J and clone size are taken as reported in that table, and D and trimming were inferred from the DNA itself. The sample lists 250,000 to 300,000 clones, 84% occurring once. Participant age was roughly 18 to 95 years, and participants resided in roughly 24 US areas. Germline values: CDR1 SEHNR, CDR2 FQNEAQ (reference sequence). CDR3 size: 13 residues. V shed 3 bases, J shed 4 bases, and the junction held 0 bases outside the gene matches.

The chain employs TRBV7-9 and TRBJ1-2, with 9 positions matching TRBD1. The receptor was derived from a man aged 30 to 39 with acute COVID-19. The source material was PBMCs or T cells enriched from blood (not recorded which). The CDR3 is CASSLGQGYGYTF. CDR3 bases: TGTGCCAGCAGCTTGGGACAGGGCTATGGCTACACCTTC.